This TCR beta chain was sequenced for a study of beta chain features in type 1 diabetes. Expressed TCRB transcripts were sequenced after all isolated RNA was converted to cDNA. Method: immunoSEQ multiplex PCR; TCRdb's copy keeps in-frame clones and lacks some. The data show 310,000 or so clones, approximately 9.7% seen once. This clone was seen ten or more times. What it binds is unknown. Points from the study as a whole: There was a moderate but significant shortening of TCRB CDR3s in all four CD4+ subsets of Type 1 diabetes patients.

Each of the CD4+ naive, central memory, regulatory and stem cell-like memory populations was sorted via CD45RO/CCR7/CD25/CD127/CD95/CD27. This CDR3 spans 13 amino acids. V was clipped by 0 bases and J by 16 bases, with 15 bases between them. The V gene's germline CDR1 is MNHEY and CDR2 SMNVEV (reference sequence). This receptor was obtained from a man aged 30-40 years with type 1 diabetes. The chain is built from TRBV27 and TRBJ2-2, with a tentative D call TRBD2 (7 bases). The specimen was central memory CD4+ T cells from blood. For the CDR3, the DNA is TGTGCCAGCAGTTTATCGTGGGGGGGGCCCCCGTTTTTT. It encodes CASSLSWGGPPFF.